Listed below are T cell receptor beta chains from one sample, sequenced in a study of blood T cell repertoires in COVID-19. Clones were read by immunoSEQ multiplex PCR, and TCRdb kept only the in-frame ones, dropping some. The data contain about 200,000 clones, around 76% of them singletons. Specimen: peripheral blood. These receptors all come from a woman aged 55-70 years with COVID-19, enrolled during active disease. CDR3s include the opening cysteine and the closing phenylalanine or tryptophan. A D gene is named only where the DNA matches it firmly. Clone size, where shown, is once, few, many, or a class for clones that have expanded.

J,V,size,D,CDR3,DNA
TRBJ2-1,TRBV6-5,NA,TRBD2,CASRAGTSGSNEQFF,TGTGCCAGCAGAGCCGGGACTAGCGGTTCCAATGAGCAGTTCTTC
TRBJ2-1,TRBV19,NA,NA,CASSANRYNEQFF,TGTGCCAGTAGTGCTAACAGATACAATGAGCAGTTCTTC
TRBJ2-1,TRBV5-1,NA,TRBD2,CASSWTSGSNEQFF,TGCGCCAGCAGCTGGACTAGCGGGAGCAATGAGCAGTTCTTC
TRBJ2-1,TRBV29-1,NA,TRBD2,CSVESELAVTSYNEQFF,TGCAGCGTTGAATCGGAACTAGCGGTGACCTCCTACAATGAGCAGTTCTTC
TRBJ1-4,TRBV5-6,NA,NA,CASSRTGLWEKLFF,TGTGCCAGCAGCCGGACGGGGTTGTGGGAAAAACTGTTTTTT
TRBJ2-7,TRBV11-2,once,TRBD1,CASSVLGTGPSEQYF,TGTGCCAGCAGCGTCCTGGGGACAGGACCCTCCGAGCAGTACTTC
TRBJ2-5,TRBV7-6,few,TRBD2,CASSLVGGGAWETQYF,TGTGCCAGCAGCTTAGTAGGCGGGGGGGCCTGGGAGACCCAGTACTTC
TRBJ1-3,TRBV3-1/TRBV3-2,NA,TRBD1,CASSQRTGAGNTIYF,TGTGCCAGCAGCCAAAGGACAGGGGCTGGAAACACCATATATTTT
TRBJ2-2,TRBV3-1/TRBV3-2,NA,TRBD2,CASSPGLAGLGELFF,TGTGCCAGCAGCCCAGGACTAGCGGGGCTCGGGGAGCTGTTTTTT
TRBJ2-3,TRBV13,NA,TRBD2,CASSLGIGGSGTDTQYF,TGTGCCAGCAGCTTAGGCATTGGCGGGAGTGGAACAGATACGCAGTATTTT
TRBJ1-4,TRBV27,NA,TRBD1,CASSLSNRGGEKLFF,TGTGCCAGCAGTTTATCGAATCGAGGGGGCGAAAAACTGTTTTTT
TRBJ2-1,TRBV1,NA,NA,CTSSQPGQCSYNEQFF,TGCACCAGCAGCCAGCCGGGACAGTGCTCCTACAATGAGCAGTTCTTC
TRBJ2-5,TRBV13,once,TRBD1,CASSLGHARGQETQYF,TGTGCCAGCAGCTTAGGCCATGCCAGGGGGCAAGAGACCCAGTACTTC
TRBJ2-1,TRBV10-3,once,NA,CAISGIAYNEQFF,TGTGCCATCAGTGGCATAGCCTACAATGAGCAGTTCTTC
TRBJ2-7,TRBV9,NA,TRBD1,CASSVGGHRGGYEQYF,TGTGCCAGCAGCGTAGGGGGTCACAGGGGCGGTTACGAGCAGTACTTC
TRBJ2-2,TRBV28,NA,TRBD2,CASIENSGRAGELFF,TGTGCCAGCATCGAGAATAGCGGGAGGGCCGGGGAGCTGTTTTTT
TRBJ2-1,TRBV10-3,once,TRBD2,CAISQGGGPYNEQFF,TGTGCCATCAGTCAGGGCGGGGGGCCCTACAATGAGCAGTTCTTC
TRBJ2-3,TRBV6-4,NA,TRBD1,CASRRTGQGADTQYF,TGTGCCAGCAGGCGAACGGGACAGGGGGCAGATACGCAGTATTTT
TRBJ1-5,TRBV18,NA,TRBD1,CASSPQGQPSNQPQHF,TGTGCCAGCTCACCGCAGGGACAGCCTAGCAATCAGCCCCAGCATTTT
TRBJ2-3,TRBV30,NA,NA,CAWKPADTQYF,TGTGCCTGGAAACCAGCAGATACGCAGTATTTT
TRBJ2-3,TRBV28,once,TRBD2,CASSLGTSGRLDTQYF,TGTGCCAGCAGTTTAGGGACTAGCGGGAGGTTGGATACGCAGTATTTT
TRBJ2-7,TRBV28,NA,NA,CASRPGGGSYEQYF,TGTGCCAGCAGACCCGGAGGTGGCTCCTACGAGCAGTACTTC
TRBJ1-1,TRBV4-2,NA,NA,CASSRVQGRRNTEAFF,TGTGCCAGCAGCCGAGTACAGGGTAGGAGGAACACTGAAGCTTTCTTT
TRBJ2-1,TRBV5-4,once,NA,CASSLAGGNEQFF,TGTGCCAGCAGCTTGGCTGGCGGCAATGAGCAGTTCTTC
TRBJ1-5,TRBV5-1,NA,TRBD1,CASSLAGQNNQPQHF,TGCGCCAGCAGCTTGGCGGGACAGAACAATCAGCCCCAGCATTTT
TRBJ1-1,TRBV18,NA,TRBD1,CASSPFEQGTNTEAFF,TGTGCCAGCTCACCTTTCGAACAGGGGACTAACACTGAAGCTTTCTTT
TRBJ2-3,TRBV4-2,NA,TRBD2,CASKGERGGTDTQYF,TGTGCCAGCAAAGGGGAGCGGGGGGGCACAGATACGCAGTATTTT
TRBJ2-1,TRBV24-1,few,TRBD2,CATSDLSGSEFF,TGTGCCACCAGTGATCTTAGCGGGAGTGAGTTCTTC
TRBJ1-6,TRBV7-9,NA,NA,CASSPGTGGNSPLHF,TGTGCCAGCAGCCCCGGGACGGGGGGAAATTCACCCCTCCACTTT
TRBJ2-1,TRBV6-5,NA,NA,CASSYTSGYNEQFF,TGTGCCAGCAGTTACACTTCAGGGTACAATGAGCAGTTCTTC
TRBJ2-1,TRBV7-9,NA,NA,CASSTTAYNEQFF,TGTGCCAGCAGCACGACTGCTTACAATGAGCAGTTCTTC
TRBJ1-6,TRBV5-4,NA,NA,CASSSVDNSPLHF,TGTGCCAGCAGCTCGGTAGATAATTCACCCCTCCACTTT
TRBJ2-2,TRBV6-1,NA,TRBD1,CASSEVGQGTGELFF,TGTGCCAGCAGTGAAGTGGGACAGGGAACCGGGGAGCTGTTTTTT
TRBJ1-1,TRBV27,NA,NA,CASSFTGSARSEAFF,TGTGCCAGCAGTTTTACAGGGAGCGCAAGGTCTGAAGCTTTCTTT